This is a list of T cell receptor beta chains from one sample in a study of T cell responses to AZD1222 COVID-19 vaccine. The protocol was immunoSEQ multiplex PCR, while the TCRdb copy is restricted to in-frame clones and leaves out a portion. The sample lists 65,000 to 80,000 clones; around four fifths were seen once. The sample here was peripheral blood, taken 28 days after the second AZD1222 dose. These receptors were taken from an adult who received the AZD1222 COVID-19 vaccine. Both conserved end residues are part of each CDR3. The order of the fields is CDR3 DNA, CDR3 protein, J gene, V gene, clone size, D gene. The D gene is left open where the match is weak. Part of the rows lack a size; the others show once, few, many or a class for expanded clones.

CDR3 DNA: TGTGCCAGCAGCCCTGCGGGGGGAAGTACTGAAGCTTTCTTT; CDR3 protein: CASSPAGGSTEAFF; J gene: TRBJ1-1; V gene: TRBV4-2; clone size: -; D gene: -
CDR3 DNA: TGTGCCAGCAGCCAATTCGGGACACTGAACACTGAAGCTTTCTTT; CDR3 protein: CASSQFGTLNTEAFF; J gene: TRBJ1-1; V gene: TRBV4-2; clone size: -; D gene: -
CDR3 DNA: TGTGCCAGTAGTATTCGGGCCGACTCTGGAAACACCATATATTTT; CDR3 protein: CASSIRADSGNTIYF; J gene: TRBJ1-3; V gene: TRBV19; clone size: -; D gene: -
CDR3 DNA: TGTGCCAGCAGCCCCAGGACGGGATATGGCTACACCTTC; CDR3 protein: CASSPRTGYGYTF; J gene: TRBJ1-2; V gene: TRBV5-6; clone size: once; D gene: -
CDR3 DNA: TGCAGCGTTGAAAGACAGGGGAGCACTGAAGCTTTCTTT; CDR3 protein: CSVERQGSTEAFF; J gene: TRBJ1-1; V gene: TRBV29-1; clone size: -; D gene: TRBD1
CDR3 DNA: TGTGCCAGCACCGCCCCGGGGGGAGAAGAGACCCAGTACTTC; CDR3 protein: CASTAPGGEETQYF; J gene: TRBJ2-5; V gene: TRBV7-8; clone size: once; D gene: TRBD2
CDR3 DNA: TGTGCCAGCAGTGAACAAGACTACGAGCAGTACTTC; CDR3 protein: CASSEQDYEQYF; J gene: TRBJ2-7; V gene: TRBV2; clone size: -; D gene: -
CDR3 DNA: TGTGCCAGCAGTCCTCTGGGGCCAGTGGGATCGTACGAGCAGTACTTC; CDR3 protein: CASSPLGPVGSYEQYF; J gene: TRBJ2-7; V gene: TRBV27; clone size: -; D gene: -
CDR3 DNA: TGTGCCAGTAGGGCAGCTTTCGAATCAGGGGGCACTGAAGCTTTCTTT; CDR3 protein: CASRAAFESGGTEAFF; J gene: TRBJ1-1; V gene: TRBV19; clone size: -; D gene: TRBD1
CDR3 DNA: TGTGCCTGGAGTCAGTCTAATGAAAAACTGTTTTTT; CDR3 protein: CAWSQSNEKLFF; J gene: TRBJ1-4; V gene: TRBV30; clone size: -; D gene: -
CDR3 DNA: TGTGCCAGTAGTCCCTTAGGGGGAGACGGGGATACGCAGTATTTT; CDR3 protein: CASSPLGGDGDTQYF; J gene: TRBJ2-3; V gene: TRBV19; clone size: few; D gene: -
CDR3 DNA: TGTGCCAGCAGCCACAGGACAGGCGGGAACACTGAAGCTTTCTTT; CDR3 protein: CASSHRTGGNTEAFF; J gene: TRBJ1-1; V gene: TRBV3-1/TRBV3-2; clone size: -; D gene: TRBD1
CDR3 DNA: TGTGCCAGCAGTTTCGGGACAGGTGAAGCTTTCTTT; CDR3 protein: CASSFGTGEAFF; J gene: TRBJ1-1; V gene: TRBV28; clone size: -; D gene: TRBD1
CDR3 DNA: TGTGCCACCAGTGATAGTGGCGCTACGAGTTTTCAGCCCCAGCATTTT; CDR3 protein: CATSDSGATSFQPQHF; J gene: TRBJ1-5; V gene: TRBV24-1; clone size: -; D gene: -
CDR3 DNA: TGTGCCAGCAGCTACCGTGATGCGAACACTGAAGCTTTCTTT; CDR3 protein: CASSYRDANTEAFF; J gene: TRBJ1-1; V gene: TRBV27; clone size: -; D gene: -
CDR3 DNA: TGCGCCAGCAGCCCACTGTGGACAGGGGATTATGGCTACACCTTC; CDR3 protein: CASSPLWTGDYGYTF; J gene: TRBJ1-2; V gene: TRBV5-1; clone size: -; D gene: TRBD1
CDR3 DNA: TGTGCCAGCAGCTTAGGTAACGAGCAGTACTTC; CDR3 protein: CASSLGNEQYF; J gene: TRBJ2-7; V gene: TRBV7-9; clone size: -; D gene: -
CDR3 DNA: TGCGCCAGCAGTGTCCAGAAAGAGACCCAGTACTTC; CDR3 protein: CASSVQKETQYF; J gene: TRBJ2-5; V gene: TRBV10-2; clone size: once; D gene: -
CDR3 DNA: TGTGCCAGCAGTCAGGGACTGAGGTCCTACAATGAGCAGTTCTTC; CDR3 protein: CASSQGLRSYNEQFF; J gene: TRBJ2-1; V gene: TRBV28; clone size: -; D gene: -
CDR3 DNA: TGTGCCAGCAGTCTCTGGACAGGGAGGAAAGATTCACCCCTCCACTTT; CDR3 protein: CASSLWTGRKDSPLHF; J gene: TRBJ1-6; V gene: TRBV28; clone size: medium-sized; D gene: TRBD1
CDR3 DNA: TGTGCCAGCAGCTTAGGGGGGGACAGATCCTATGGCTACACCTTC; CDR3 protein: CASSLGGDRSYGYTF; J gene: TRBJ1-2; V gene: TRBV11-2; clone size: -; D gene: TRBD1
CDR3 DNA: TGTGCCAGCAGCTCCAGACAGGGTGGCTACACCTTC; CDR3 protein: CASSSRQGGYTF; J gene: TRBJ1-2; V gene: TRBV7-9; clone size: few; D gene: TRBD1
CDR3 DNA: TGTGCCAGCAGTTACTTAAAGGGAGAAGCTTTCTTT; CDR3 protein: CASSYLKGEAFF; J gene: TRBJ1-1; V gene: TRBV6-5; clone size: -; D gene: -
CDR3 DNA: TGTGCCAGCAGCCCTGGACAGTACTACAATGAGCAGTTCTTC; CDR3 protein: CASSPGQYYNEQFF; J gene: TRBJ2-1; V gene: TRBV6-2/TRBV6-3; clone size: -; D gene: -
CDR3 DNA: TGTGCCAGCAGCCAGGGACAGGGGGCAGGCACTGAAGCTTTCTTT; CDR3 protein: CASSQGQGAGTEAFF; J gene: TRBJ1-1; V gene: TRBV3-1/TRBV3-2; clone size: -; D gene: TRBD1
CDR3 DNA: TGTGCCAGCAGCTTAAGGACCGGACAGGGTAACACTGAAGCTTTCTTT; CDR3 protein: CASSLRTGQGNTEAFF; J gene: TRBJ1-1; V gene: TRBV7-9; clone size: -; D gene: TRBD1
CDR3 DNA: TGTGCCAGTAGATATCTGAACACTGAAGCTTTCTTT; CDR3 protein: CASRYLNTEAFF; J gene: TRBJ1-1; V gene: TRBV19; clone size: -; D gene: -
CDR3 DNA: TGTGCCAGCAGCCAGTACGGGACTAGCGGGAGTGAGCAGTTCTTC; CDR3 protein: CASSQYGTSGSEQFF; J gene: TRBJ2-1; V gene: TRBV7-6; clone size: once; D gene: TRBD2
CDR3 DNA: TGTGCCAGCAGCCAGGCAGGGATGGTGGCCCAGCATTTT; CDR3 protein: CASSQAGMVAQHF; J gene: TRBJ1-5; V gene: TRBV3-1/TRBV3-2; clone size: -; D gene: -
CDR3 DNA: TGCAGCGTTGAACCCACTTTCGGACAGGCCCTTAACTATGGCTACACCTTC; CDR3 protein: CSVEPTFGQALNYGYTF; J gene: TRBJ1-2; V gene: TRBV29-1; clone size: -; D gene: TRBD1
CDR3 DNA: TGTGCCTGGAGTGTATCGACTTACGAGCAGTACTTC; CDR3 protein: CAWSVSTYEQYF; J gene: TRBJ2-7; V gene: TRBV30; clone size: -; D gene: -
CDR3 DNA: TGTGCCAGCAGCTACCGGACAGGGGGGGACAATGAGCAGTTCTTC; CDR3 protein: CASSYRTGGDNEQFF; J gene: TRBJ2-1; V gene: TRBV7-2; clone size: -; D gene: TRBD1
CDR3 DNA: TGTGCCAGCAGTTTAGGGGAAAATCAGCCCCAGCATTTT; CDR3 protein: CASSLGENQPQHF; J gene: TRBJ1-5; V gene: TRBV27; clone size: -; D gene: -
CDR3 DNA: TGCGCCAGCATCACCACACCAGGCCGGACAGACATACTAGGGACGGTCTATGGCTACACCTTC; CDR3 protein: CASITTPGRTDILGTVYGYTF; J gene: TRBJ1-2; V gene: TRBV10-1; clone size: -; D gene: -